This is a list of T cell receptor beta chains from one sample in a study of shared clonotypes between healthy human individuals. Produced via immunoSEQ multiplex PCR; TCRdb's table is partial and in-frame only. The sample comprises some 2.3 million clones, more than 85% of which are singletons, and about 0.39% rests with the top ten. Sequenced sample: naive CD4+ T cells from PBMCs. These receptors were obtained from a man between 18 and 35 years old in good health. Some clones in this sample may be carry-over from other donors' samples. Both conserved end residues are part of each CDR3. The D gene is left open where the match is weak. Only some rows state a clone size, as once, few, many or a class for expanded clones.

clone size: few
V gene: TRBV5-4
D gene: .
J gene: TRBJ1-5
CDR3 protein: CASSLPGEQPQHF
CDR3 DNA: TGTGCCAGCAGCTTACCCGGGGAGCAGCCCCAGCATTTT

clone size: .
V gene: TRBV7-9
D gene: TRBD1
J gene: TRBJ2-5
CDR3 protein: CASSPAAQGARGTQYF
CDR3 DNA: TGTGCCAGCAGCCCGGCGGCGCAGGGGGCTCGGGGGACCCAGTACTTC

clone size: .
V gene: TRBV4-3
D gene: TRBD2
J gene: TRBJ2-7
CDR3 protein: CASSQAPSAGGSSYEQYF
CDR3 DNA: TGCGCCAGCAGCCAAGCCCCCTCTGCGGGGGGAAGCTCCTACGAGCAGTACTTC

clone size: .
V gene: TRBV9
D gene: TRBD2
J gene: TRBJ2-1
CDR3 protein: CASSVGLAGNNEQFF
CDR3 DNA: TGTGCCAGCAGCGTAGGGCTAGCGGGTAACAATGAGCAGTTCTTC

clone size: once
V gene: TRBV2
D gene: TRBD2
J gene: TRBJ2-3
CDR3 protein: CASSDRGGTDTQYF
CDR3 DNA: TGTGCCAGCAGTGATAGGGGAGGGACAGATACGCAGTATTTT

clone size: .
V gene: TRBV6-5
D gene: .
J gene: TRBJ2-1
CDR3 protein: CASSSRGQRDEQFF
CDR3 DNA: TGTGCCAGCAGCTCCAGGGGTCAGAGAGATGAGCAGTTCTTC

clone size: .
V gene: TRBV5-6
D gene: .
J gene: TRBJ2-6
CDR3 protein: CASSLVGFGANVLTF
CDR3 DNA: TGTGCCAGCAGCTTGGTGGGATTTGGGGCCAACGTCCTGACTTTC

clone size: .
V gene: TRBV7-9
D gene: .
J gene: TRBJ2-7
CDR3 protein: CASSSAGAQGDYEQYF
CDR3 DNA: TGTGCCAGCAGCTCGGCGGGGGCCCAAGGGGACTACGAGCAGTACTTC

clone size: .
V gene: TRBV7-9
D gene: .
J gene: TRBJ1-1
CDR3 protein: CASSLAEGSAAFF
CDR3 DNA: TGTGCCAGCAGCTTAGCAGAAGGCTCTGCCGCTTTCTTT

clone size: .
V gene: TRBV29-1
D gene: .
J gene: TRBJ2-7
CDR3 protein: CSVLPRGGSSYEQYF
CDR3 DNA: TGCAGCGTACTCCCCAGGGGGGGTTCCTCCTACGAGCAGTACTTC

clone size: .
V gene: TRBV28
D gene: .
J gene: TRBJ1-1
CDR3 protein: CASSLRNWGTEAFF
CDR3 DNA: TGTGCCAGCAGTTTACGTAATTGGGGGACTGAAGCTTTCTTT

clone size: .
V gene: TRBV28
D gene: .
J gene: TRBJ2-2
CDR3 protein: CASSYGSQNTGELFF
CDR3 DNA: TGTGCCAGCAGTTACGGGTCTCAAAACACCGGGGAGCTGTTTTTT

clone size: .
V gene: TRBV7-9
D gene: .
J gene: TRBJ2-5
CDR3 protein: CASSHPGVLLETQYF
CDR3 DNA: TGTGCCAGCAGCCACCCGGGAGTCCTTTTAGAGACCCAGTACTTC

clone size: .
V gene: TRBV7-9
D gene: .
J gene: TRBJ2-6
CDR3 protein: CASSTRDGANVLTF
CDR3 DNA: TGTGCCAGCAGCACTAGGGATGGGGCCAACGTCCTGACTTTC

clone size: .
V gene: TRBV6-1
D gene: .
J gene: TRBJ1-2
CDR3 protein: CASREVGGDYGYTF
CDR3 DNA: TGTGCCAGCAGGGAGGTAGGGGGGGACTATGGCTACACCTTC

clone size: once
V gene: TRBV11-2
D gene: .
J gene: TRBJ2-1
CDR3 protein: CASSFFYPQMGYEQFF
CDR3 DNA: TGTGCCAGCAGCTTTTTCTATCCCCAGATGGGCTATGAGCAGTTCTTC

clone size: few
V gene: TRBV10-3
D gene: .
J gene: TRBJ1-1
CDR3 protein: CAISGRSDTEAFF
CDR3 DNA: TGTGCCATCAGTGGGCGATCGGACACTGAAGCTTTCTTT

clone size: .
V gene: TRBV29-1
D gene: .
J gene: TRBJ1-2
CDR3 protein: CSVDKGDYGYTF
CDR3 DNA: TGCAGCGTTGACAAGGGGGACTATGGCTACACCTTC

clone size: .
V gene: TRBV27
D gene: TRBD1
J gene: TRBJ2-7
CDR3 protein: CASSQRRGTGVYEQYF
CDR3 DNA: TGTGCCAGCAGTCAGCGTCGTGGGACAGGGGTATACGAGCAGTACTTC

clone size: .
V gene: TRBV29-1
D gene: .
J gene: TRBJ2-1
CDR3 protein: CSVGSGLSSYNEQFF
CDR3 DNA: TGCAGCGTTGGATCCGGACTAAGCTCCTACAATGAGCAGTTCTTC

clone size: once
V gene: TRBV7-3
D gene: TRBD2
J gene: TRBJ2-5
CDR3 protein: CASSLTRGRKQETQYF
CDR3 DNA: TGTGCCAGCAGCTTAACTCGCGGGAGGAAACAAGAGACCCAGTACTTC

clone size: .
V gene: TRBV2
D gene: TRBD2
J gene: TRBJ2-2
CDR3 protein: CASRRMQREGNTGELFF
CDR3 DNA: TGTGCCAGCAGGCGAATGCAGCGGGAGGGGAACACCGGGGAGCTGTTTTTT

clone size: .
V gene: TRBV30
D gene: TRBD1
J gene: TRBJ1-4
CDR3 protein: CAWSGRGRREKLFF
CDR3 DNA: TGTGCCTGGAGTGGCAGGGGGCGCAGAGAAAAACTGTTTTTT

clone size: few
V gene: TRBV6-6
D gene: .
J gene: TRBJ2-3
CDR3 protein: CASATVGDTQYF
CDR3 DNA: TGTGCCAGCGCGACAGTAGGGGATACGCAGTATTTT

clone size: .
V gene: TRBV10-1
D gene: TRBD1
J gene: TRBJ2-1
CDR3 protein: CASIGDRANEQFF
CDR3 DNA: TGCGCCAGCATCGGAGACAGGGCAAATGAGCAGTTCTTC

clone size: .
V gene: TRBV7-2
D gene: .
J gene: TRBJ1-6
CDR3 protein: CASSLLGSSYNSPLHF
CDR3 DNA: TGTGCCAGCAGCTTACTGGGGAGCTCCTATAATTCACCCCTCCACTTT

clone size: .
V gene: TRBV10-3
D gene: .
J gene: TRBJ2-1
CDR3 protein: CAISGGVYNEQFF
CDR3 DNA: TGTGCCATCAGCGGAGGGGTTTACAATGAGCAGTTCTTC

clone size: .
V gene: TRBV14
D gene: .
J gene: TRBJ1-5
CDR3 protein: CASSQLGNQPQHF
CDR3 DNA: TGTGCCAGCAGCCAGTTGGGCAATCAGCCCCAGCATTTT

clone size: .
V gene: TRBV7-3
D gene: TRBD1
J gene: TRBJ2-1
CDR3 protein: CASSSRQGLGHNEQFF
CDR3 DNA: TGTGCCAGCAGCTCTCGACAGGGATTGGGACACAATGAGCAGTTCTTC

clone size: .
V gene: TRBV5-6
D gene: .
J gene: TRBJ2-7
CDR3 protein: CASSRGAPLEDEQYF
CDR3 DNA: TGTGCCAGCAGCCGGGGGGCCCCCCTCGAGGACGAGCAGTACTTC

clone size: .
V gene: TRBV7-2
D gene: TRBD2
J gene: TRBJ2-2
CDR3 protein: CASSSSGAANTGELFF
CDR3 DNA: TGTGCCAGCAGCTCTAGCGGGGCCGCGAACACCGGGGAGCTGTTTTTT

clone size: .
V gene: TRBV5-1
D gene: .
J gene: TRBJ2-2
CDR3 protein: CASSLVGNTGELFF
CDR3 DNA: TGCGCCAGCAGCTTGGTGGGGAACACCGGGGAGCTGTTTTTT

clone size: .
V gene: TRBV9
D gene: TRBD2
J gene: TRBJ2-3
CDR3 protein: CASSVGVTSGSTDTQYF
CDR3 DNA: TGTGCCAGCAGCGTAGGTGTTACTAGCGGTAGCACAGATACGCAGTATTTT

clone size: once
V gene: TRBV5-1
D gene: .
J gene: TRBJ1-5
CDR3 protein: CASSVGAPDQPQHF
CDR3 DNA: TGCGCCAGCAGCGTGGGGGCTCCCGATCAGCCCCAGCATTTT

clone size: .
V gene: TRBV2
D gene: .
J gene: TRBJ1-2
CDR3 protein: CASSKPRGYTF
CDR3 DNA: TGTGCCAGCAGTAAACCTCGGGGCTACACCTTC

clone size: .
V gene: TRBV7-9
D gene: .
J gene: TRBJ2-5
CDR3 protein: CASSLSPTQETQYF
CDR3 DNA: TGTGCCAGCAGCTTATCACCGACCCAAGAGACCCAGTACTTC

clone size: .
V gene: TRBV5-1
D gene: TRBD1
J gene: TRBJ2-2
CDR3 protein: CASDRGDNTGELFF
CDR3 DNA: TGCGCCAGCGACAGGGGCGACAACACCGGGGAGCTGTTTTTT

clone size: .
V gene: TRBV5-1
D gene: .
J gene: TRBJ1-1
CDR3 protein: CASSLVGSQGRTEAFF
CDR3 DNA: TGCGCCAGCAGCTTGGTAGGCTCTCAGGGGAGGACTGAAGCTTTCTTT

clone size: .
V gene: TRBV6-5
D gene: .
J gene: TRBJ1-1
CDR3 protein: CASSYSGGHLRTEAFF
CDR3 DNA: TGTGCCAGCAGTTACTCAGGGGGACATTTAAGAACTGAAGCTTTCTTT

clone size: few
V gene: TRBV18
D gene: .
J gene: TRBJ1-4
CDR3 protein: CASSPLGPTNEKLFF
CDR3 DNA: TGTGCCAGCTCACCCCTCGGACCAACTAATGAAAAACTGTTTTTT

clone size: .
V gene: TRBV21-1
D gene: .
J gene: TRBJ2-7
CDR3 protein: CASSKGGRGYEQYF
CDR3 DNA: TGTGCCAGCAGCAAAGGGGGGAGGGGCTACGAGCAGTACTTC

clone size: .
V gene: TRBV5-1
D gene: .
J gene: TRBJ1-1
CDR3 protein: CASSLAGARVNTEAFF
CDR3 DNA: TGCGCCAGCAGCTTGGCAGGGGCTCGGGTCAACACTGAAGCTTTCTTT

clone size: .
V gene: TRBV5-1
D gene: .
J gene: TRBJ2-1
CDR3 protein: CASSVGGSPYNEQFF
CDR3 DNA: TGCGCCAGCAGCGTCGGAGGTTCCCCCTACAATGAGCAGTTCTTC

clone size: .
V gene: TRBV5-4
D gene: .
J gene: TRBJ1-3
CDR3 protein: CASSLEGGSGNTIYF
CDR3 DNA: TGTGCCAGCAGCTTGGAGGGGGGATCTGGAAACACCATATATTTT